A single sample is the source of the 21 T cell receptor beta chains below, sequenced in a study of OX40 agonist ivuxolimab in advanced cancers. Only in-frame clones appear in the TCRdb table, and some are missing; sequencing was by immunoSEQ multiplex PCR. The top ten clones hold 35% to 40% of a sample with 30,000 to 35,000 clones, about nine tenths of them seen once. The starting material was CD4+ or CD8+ T cells sorted from blood, obtained in a trial of the OX40 agonist ivuxolimab. The source of these receptors is an adult with an advanced solid tumor such as melanoma, head and neck, liver or kidney cancer.

This chain joins TRBV15 and TRBJ2-3; 9 bases match TRBD1. With V trimmed by 0 bases and J by 2 bases, 3 bases remained unmatched. The CDR3 length is 16 residues. Germline CDR1 and CDR2: LNHNV and YYDKDF (reference sequence). The CDR3 coding sequence is TGTGCCACCAGCAGAGATCGGGACAGGGCCACAGATACGCAGTATTTT. Its translation: CATSRDRDRATDTQYF.

The J gene is TRBJ1-2, the V gene TRBV29-1; 7 positions agree with TRBD1. Germline CDR1 SQVTM, CDR2 ANQGSEA. The V gene end was trimmed by 5 bases and the J gene end by 8 bases; junction bases not matched to a gene: 8. The CDR3 runs to 12 residues. In nucleotides, the CDR3 is TGCAGCGTTCGAACAGACAGGGTGGGCTACACCTTC. This codes for CSVRTDRVGYTF.

This chain connects TRBV28 to TRBJ2-2; D possibly corresponds to TRBD1 (6 bases). Germline values: CDR1 MDHEN, CDR2 SYDVKM. Between the trimmed V and J ends, which lost 6 bases and 2 bases, there was a span of 10 bases. The CDR3 consists of 14 residues. The CDR3 coding sequence is TGTGCCAGCAGGCCGGGACACAACACCGGGGAGCTGTTTTTT. As protein: CASRPGHNTGELFF. The full variable domain, in which reference TRBV28 and TRBJ2-2 provide the parts outside the CDR3, is DVKVTQSSRYLVKRTGEKVFLECVQDMDHENMFWYRQDPGLGLRLIYFSYDVKMKEKGDIPEGYSVSREKKERFSLILESASTNQTSMYLCASRPGHNTGELFFGEGSRLTVL.

The V and J genes are TRBV5-1 and TRBJ1-2; 8 bases fit TRBD1. V was clipped by 4 bases and J by 8 bases; unmatched bases: 13. The CDR3 has 15 residues. From germline, CDR1 is SGHRS and CDR2 YFSETQ. The CDR3, as DNA: TGCGCCAGCAGCCCCTTCGGACAGGGCCTAGAGGGCTACACCTTC. Its protein is CASSPFGQGLEGYTF.

This clone was recorded once. This chain joins TRBV19 and TRBJ2-3; D remains unclear. Trimming left V 7 bases short and J 2 bases short, with 10 bases between. The CDR3 has 13 residues. Germline V lookup: CDR1 LNHDA, CDR2 SQIVND (reference sequence). Here the CDR3 reads CASKLALTDTQYF. The CDR3 region has the DNA TGTGCCAGTAAGTTAGCCCTCACAGATACGCAGTATTTT. Complete variable domain (other parts from reference TRBV19 and TRBJ2-3): DGGITQSPKYLFRKEGQNVTLSCEQNLNHDAMYWYRQDPGQGLRLIYYSQIVNDFQKGDIAEGYSVSREKKESFPLTVTSAQKNPTAFYLCASKLALTDTQYFGPGTRLTVL.

By share, this clone ranks as medium-sized. This chain connects TRBV30 to TRBJ2-7; D is undetermined. Germline-derived CDR1 and CDR2 are GTSNPN and SVGIG (reference sequence). Trimming removed 0 bases at V and 5 bases at J, with 8 bases between. The CDR3 is made up of 12 amino acids. This chain's CDR3 is CAWSVLRDEQYF. The CDR3 nucleotides read TGTGCCTGGAGTGTACTACGTGACGAGCAGTACTTC.

The rearrangement uses TRBV7-9 and TRBJ2-7, with unresolved D. Per germline, CDR1 SEHNR and CDR2 FQNEAQ (reference sequence). V was clipped by 1 base and J by 0 bases, with 10 bases between them. The CDR3 is made up of 15 amino acids. The CDR3 DNA follows: TGTGCCAGCAGCTTAGGGCAGCAGAGCTCCTACGAGCAGTACTTC. It yields the protein CASSLGQQSSYEQYF.

This clone appeared a single time. This chain links TRBV19 with TRBJ1-1, with TRBD1 as a possible D gene (5 bases). This CDR3 has 13 residues. Deletions cut 10 bases from V and 3 bases from J, with 15 bases between. The germline V gene encodes CDR1 LNHDA and CDR2 SQIVND (reference sequence). The CDR3 protein is CATQTGGYTEAFF. The CDR3, as DNA: TGTGCCACTCAGACCGGGGGTTACACTGAAGCTTTCTTT. Drawing the rest from reference TRBV19 and TRBJ1-1, the complete variable domain is DGGITQSPKYLFRKEGQNVTLSCEQNLNHDAMYWYRQDPGQGLRLIYYSQIVNDFQKGDIAEGYSVSREKKESFPLTVTSAQKNPTAFYLCATQTGGYTEAFFGQGTRLTVV.

Note on this clone: One junction end does not reproduce the germline sequence, and a read error may be involved. The chain combines TRBV7-7 with TRBJ2-1, with TRBD1 identical over 8 bases. The CDR3 has 13 amino acids. CDR1 SSHAT and CDR2 FNYEAQ come from the germline V gene (reference sequence). The chain's CDR3 is CASSSRGLTEQFF. The CDR3 region has the DNA TGTGCTAGCAGCTCCAGGGGGCTTACTGAGCAGTTCTTC.

This chain links TRBV28 with TRBJ2-1; D remains unclear. Germline V gene sequence: CDR1 MDHEN, CDR2 SYDVKM. Trimming removed 5 bases at V and 7 bases at J, with 15 bases between. This CDR3 is 14 amino acids long. Here the CDR3 reads CASSPLPVGNEQFF. The CDR3 bases are TGTGCCAGCAGTCCATTGCCAGTAGGTAATGAGCAGTTCTTC.

This clone was detected only once. The V and J genes are TRBV7-6 and TRBJ1-3; no clear D gene. Germline lookup yields CDR1 SGHVS and CDR2 FNYEAQ. The CDR3 has 16 amino acids. Trimming cost V 2 bases and J 5 bases, with 16 bases left between them. In nucleotides, the CDR3 is TGTGCCAGCAGCTTATCGGGCAGGTCACTCCGAAACACCATATATTTT. Protein: CASSLSGRSLRNTIYF.

The rearrangement links TRBV5-8 to TRBJ1-5; 7 bases are a match to TRBD1. Unmatched junction bases numbered 14, after V lost 2 bases and J lost 9 bases. Germline CDR1 SGHTS, CDR2 YDEGEE. The CDR3 runs to 16 residues. The CDR3 loop is CASSLLGQHKVGPQHF. The CDR3 DNA reads TGTGCCAGCAGCTTATTGGGACAGCATAAGGTGGGGCCCCAGCATTTT.

The gene calls are TRBV29-1 and TRBJ1-1, with D tentatively TRBD1 (5 bases). Germline CDR1 SQVTM, CDR2 ANQGSEA. V lost 4 bases, J lost 8 bases, and 20 bases lay in between. This CDR3 region has 14 residues. The chain's CDR3 is CSVVGHGTTSEAFF. CDR3 nucleotide sequence: TGCAGCGTTGTCGGACACGGGACGACGTCCGAAGCTTTCTTT.

This rearrangement joins TRBV29-1 to TRBJ2-3, with 13 bases fitting TRBD2. The V segment lost 1 base and the J segment 2 bases; nucleotides outside the gene matches: 9. Germline V CDR1 and CDR2: SQVTM, ANQGSEA. The CDR3 consists of 18 residues. In DNA, the CDR3 is TGCAGCGTTGAAGCCCCGGGACTAGCGGGACCCCACACAGATACGCAGTATTTT. This gives the protein CSVEAPGLAGPHTDTQYF.

The V call is TRBV9, the J call TRBJ2-1, with D tentatively TRBD1 or TRBD2 (5 bases each). V was pared by 4 bases and J by 5 bases, with 16 bases between. Germline V CDR1 and CDR2: SGDLS, YYNGEE. CDR3 size: 15 residues. CDR3 DNA sequence: TGTGCCAGCAGCCCCCAAAGGGACCAGAACAATGAGCAGTTCTTC. Translated, it gives CASSPQRDQNNEQFF.

The chain has TRBV7-8 and TRBJ2-5; D call uncertain. The length of the CDR3 is 13 residues. The V gene lost 1 base and the J gene lost 2 bases, with 5 bases spanning the gap. Looked up from germline, CDR1 is SGHVS and CDR2 is FQNEAQ. The CDR3 DNA follows: TGTGCCAGCAGCTTAGTACTGCAAGAGACCCAGTACTTC. Its translation: CASSLVLQETQYF.

The chain couples TRBV6-6 to TRBJ2-3, with 7 positions matching TRBD2. Germline V lookup: CDR1 MNHNY, CDR2 SVGAGI (reference sequence). The CDR3 extends over 16 amino acids. V gave up 4 bases and J gave up 0 bases; unmatched junction bases: 7. The CDR3 spells CASSFLTSPSTDTQYF. DNA of the CDR3: TGTGCCAGCAGTTTCCTGACTAGCCCAAGCACAGATACGCAGTATTTT.

The genes are TRBV27 and TRBJ2-7, with 9 positions matching TRBD2. CDR1 is MNHEY, CDR2 SMNVEV, per germline (reference sequence). The trim removed 5 bases at V and 2 bases at J, leaving 7 bases unmatched. The CDR3 is made up of 15 amino acids. CDR3 in amino acids: CASSPKGGGAYEQYF. The CDR3 nucleotides are TGTGCCAGCAGTCCCAAGGGCGGGGGGGCCTACGAGCAGTACTTC.

This clone was recorded once. The rearrangement joins TRBV27 to TRBJ2-1, with D hard to call. CDR3 length equals 14 residues. The V and J ends lost 3 bases and 0 bases respectively, with 6 bases between them. CDR1 is MNHEY and CDR2 is SMNVEV in the germline V gene (reference sequence). CDR3 in amino acids: CASSFPSSYNEQFF. In DNA, the CDR3 is TGTGCCAGCAGTTTCCCAAGCTCCTACAATGAGCAGTTCTTC.

This clone was seen just once. The V call is TRBV27, the J call TRBJ2-3; D remains unclear. The CDR3 has 16 amino acids. Germline-derived CDR1 and CDR2 are MNHEY and SMNVEV (reference sequence). V shed 0 bases and J shed 0 bases, with 10 bases lying between them. In DNA form, the CDR3 reads TGTGCCAGCAGTTTATCGTACTACACTAGCACAGATACGCAGTATTTT. It specifies CASSLSYYTSTDTQYF.

The chain carries TRBV7-2 and TRBJ1-4, with D unclear. Germline CDR1 and CDR2: SGHTA and FQGNSA. The CDR3 contains 14 residues. V was shortened by 5 bases and J by 3 bases, with 10 bases between the two germline ends. The CDR3 reads CASSRGGPNEKLFF. CDR3 sequence (DNA): TGTGCCAGCAGCCGGGGTGGGCCTAATGAAAAACTGTTTTTT.